The 21 T cell receptor beta chains listed next were all sequenced from one sample in a study of T cell clonality in common variable immunodeficiency (dated by TCRdb to the mid-2010s). Libraries were prepared through the immunoSEQ multiplex PCR assay. The table comes from immuneACCESS by way of TCRdb, which keeps in-frame sequences with V and J called. Part of the clones is missing from these tables; in studies checked, under half for an unresolved V gene and the rest for unknown reasons. The sample records tens of thousands of clones, none occurring a single time. Roughly 2.9% of the sample is held by the ten biggest clonotypes. Sequenced: peripheral blood mononuclear cells. The receptors were gathered from a person aged 18-70 years in good health.

This clone occurred many times. Read sequence stops 3 residues before the CDR3 end, and the germline J gene provides the missing end. V gene TRBV19 combines with J gene TRBJ2-1; 8 nucleotides match TRBD1. The CDR3 has 15 amino acids. The germline V gene has CDR1 LNHDA and CDR2 SQIVND (reference sequence). V shed 5 bases, J shed 7 bases, and the junction held 10 bases outside the gene matches. The CDR3 loop is CASSPSDRVLNEQFF. CDR3 DNA, as far as it was read: TGTGCCAGTAGTCCGTCGGACAGGGTCCTAAATGAG.

As for this clone: The read falls 3 residues short of the CDR3 end, and the missing part is taken from the germline J gene. The gene calls are TRBV19 and TRBJ1-2; D is possibly TRBD1 (6 bases). Per germline, CDR1 LNHDA and CDR2 SQIVND (reference sequence). The CDR3 is 14 residues long. CDR3 region: CASSIGGKGDDYTF. CDR3 DNA, as far as it was read: TGTGCCAGTAGTATTGGCGGGAAGGGGGACGAC.

This clone appeared many times. Sequencing ends 3 residues short of the CDR3 end; the germline J gene provides the rest. V usage is TRBV7-6 and J usage is TRBJ2-2, with 7 bases lining up with TRBD1. The CDR3 loop spans 15 amino acids. Germline loops: CDR1 SGHVS, CDR2 FNYEAQ. V shed 4 bases, J shed 5 bases, and the junction held 7 bases outside the gene matches. The CDR3 bases that were read are TGTGCCAGCAGCTCCCGACAGGGTGTGACCGGGGAG. Its translation: CASSSRQGVTGE. The whole CDR3 sequence is CASSSRQGVTGELFF.

This clone has at least ten counts. With the read ending 3 residues before the CDR3 end, the germline J gene is used to fill in that end. J is TRBJ1-2 and V is TRBV7-2; D might be TRBD1 (5 bases). Germline V gene sequence: CDR1 SGHTA, CDR2 FQGNSA. The length of the CDR3 is 15 residues. The CDR3 protein is CASSLAGVVRTGYTF. Partial CDR3 DNA: TGTGCCAGCAGCTTAGCAGGGGTGGTTAGGACCGGC.

This clone was found many times. Read data end 3 residues before the CDR3 end; the end is taken from the germline J gene. This chain connects TRBV19 to TRBJ2-1; D remains unclear. The V gene's germline CDR1 is LNHDA and CDR2 SQIVND (reference sequence). Trimming took off 6 bases at V and 0 bases at J, with 9 bases between the two ends. This CDR3 region has 14 residues. The CDR3 spells CASSPEGSYNEQFF. The covered CDR3 bases are TGTGCCAGTAGCCCCGAAGGCTCCTACAATGAG. Full variable domain (rest looked up from reference TRBV19 and TRBJ2-1): DGGITQSPKYLFRKEGQNVTLSCEQNLNHDAMYWYRQDPGQGLRLIYYSQIVNDFQKGDIAEGYSVSREKKESFPLTVTSAQKNPTAFYLCASSPEGSYNEQFFGPGTRLTVL.

This clone was observed a few times. The CDR3 is cut off 3 residues early in the read; its end comes from the germline J gene. The genes are TRBV11-2 and TRBJ1-1, with TRBD1 identical over 9 bases. There are 12 residues in the CDR3. Looked up from germline, CDR1 is SGHAT and CDR2 is FQNNGV. V was clipped by 6 bases and J by 4 bases; unmatched bases: 0. The sequenced part of the CDR3 DNA is TGTGCCAGCAGACAGGGGGCCACTGAA. This gives the protein CASRQGATE. The complete CDR3 sequence is CASRQGATEAFF. The full variable domain, completed using reference TRBV11-2 and TRBJ1-1, is EAGVAQSPRYKIIEKRQSVAFWCNPISGHATLYWYQQILGQGPKLLIQFQNNGVVDDSQLPKDRFSAERLKGVDSTLKIQPAKLEDSAVYLCASRQGATEAFFGQGTRLTVV.

This clone was seen repeatedly, ten times or more. Read data end 3 residues before the CDR3 end; the end is taken from the germline J gene. V is TRBV12-3 or TRBV12-4 and J is TRBJ2-3, with 7 bases that match TRBD2. Unmatched junction bases numbered 4, after V lost 5 bases and J lost 8 bases. CDR3 length equals 12 residues. The CDR3 protein is CASSRTSGTQYF. The part of the CDR3 DNA that was read is TGTGCCAGCAGTCGGACTAGTGGTACG.

In this sample, this clone turned up many times. The CDR3 goes on 3 residues after the read ends, and that part is filled in from the germline J gene. The rearrangement joins TRBV6-4 to TRBJ2-1; D may be TRBD2 (5 bases). In germline, CDR1 is MRHNA, CDR2 SNTAGT. The CDR3 sequence is 12 residues long. V gave up 6 bases and J gave up 5 bases, with 8 bases separating them. CDR3 loop: CASSSGNNEQFF. CDR3 bases read: TGTGCCAGCAGCAGCGGTAACAATGAG.

Of note for this clone: The read is 3 residues too short to cover the CDR3 end, so that end is filled in from the germline J gene. The chain uses TRBV7-9 and TRBJ2-3; maybe TRBD1 (6 bases). The CDR3 runs 14 residues. Germline CDR1 and CDR2: SEHNR and FQNEAQ (reference sequence). The CDR3 spells CASSSTGSQETQYF. The sequenced CDR3 bases are TGTGCCAGCAGCTCCACAGGGTCCCAAGAGACG.

Many counts were recorded for this clone. Coverage ceases 3 residues before the CDR3 finishes, and the germline J gene fills in the end. This chain links TRBV20-1 with TRBJ2-2, with 11 bases that match TRBD2. Germline V CDR1 and CDR2: DFQATT, SNEGSKA (reference sequence). There are 14 residues in the CDR3. The ends lost 6 bases at V and 6 bases at J; junction bases unmatched: 6. CDR3 region: CSAAISGGAGELFF. The sequenced part of the CDR3 DNA is TGCAGTGCAGCGATTAGCGGGGGGGCCGGGGAG.

Ten or more counts support this clone. The covered CDR3 bases are TGTGCCAGTAGTCTTCGGGACAGATGGTTCTATGGC. It yields the protein CASSLRDRWFYG. The full CDR3 protein is CASSLRDRWFYGYTF. The chain links TRBV19 to TRBJ1-2; 7 nucleotides match TRBD1. The DNA ends 3 residues before the CDR3 does, and the rest of the CDR3 is filled in from the germline J gene. This CDR3 has 15 amino acids. Germline V gene data show CDR1 as LNHDA and CDR2 as SQIVND (reference sequence). Trimming at V came to 5 bases and at J to 4 bases, leaving 10 bases not matched to a gene.

This clone appeared many times. CDR3 residues: CSVDTGGNSPLHF. The CDR3 bases that were read are TGCAGCGTTGATACAGGGGGTAATTCACCC. V is TRBV29-1 and J is TRBJ1-6; TRBD1 matches 8 bases. The read finishes 3 residues shy of the CDR3 end, and the germline J gene is used to complete it. Germline values: CDR1 SQVTM, CDR2 ANQGSEA. J was trimmed by 6 bases and V by 3 bases; bases with no gene match: 1. This CDR3 has 13 residues. The whole variable domain, remainder taken from reference TRBV29-1 and TRBJ1-6, is SAVISQKPSRDICQRGTSLTIQCQVDSQVTMMFWYRQQPGQSLTLIATANQGSEATYESGFVIDKFPISRPNLTFSTLTVSNMSPEDSSIYLCSVDTGGNSPLHFGNGTRLTVT.

Many counts were recorded for this clone. The read terminates 3 residues before the CDR3 end, so the remaining end is supplied by the germline J gene. This chain uses TRBV2 with TRBJ2-5; D perhaps matches TRBD2 (5 bases). V was cut by 7 bases and J by 2 bases, with 14 bases left in between. There are 14 residues in the CDR3. Per the germline V gene, CDR1 is SNHLY and CDR2 is FYNNEI. The CDR3 loop reads CASNLIARQETQYF. The CDR3 bases that were read are TGTGCCAGCAATCTAATAGCGAGACAAGAGACC.

This clone was counted ten times or more. The read halts 3 residues ahead of the CDR3 end, with the missing end drawn from the germline J gene. The rearrangement links TRBV12-3 or TRBV12-4 to TRBJ2-1; 8 bases map to TRBD2. The CDR3 has 13 residues. Trimming removed 3 bases from V and 5 bases from J; junction bases left unmatched: 0. The CDR3 bases that were read are TGTGCCAGCAGTTTCGGGGGGGACAATGAG. Its translation is CASSFGGDNE. The whole CDR3 sequence is CASSFGGDNEQFF.

This clone was observed a handful of times. At one end the junction does not follow the germline gene, possibly because of a read error. The missing CDR3 end, 3 residues past where the read stops, is filled in from the germline J gene. Distinct nucleotide sequences in the sample also encode this CDR3. V usage is TRBV20-1 and J usage is TRBJ1-5, with D possibly TRBD1 on 5 matching bases. Germline values: CDR1 DFQATT, CDR2 SNEGSKA (reference sequence). This CDR3 is 17 amino acids long. The chain's CDR3 is CSARDGQGGYSNQPQHF. CDR3 bases read: TGCAGCGCTAGAGATGGCCAGGGCGGATATAGCAATCAGCCC.

The CDR3 region is CASSLDASSRGHQETQYF. CDR3 DNA (partial): TGTGCCAGCAGCTTAGACGCGAGTAGTAGGGGGCACCAAGAGACC. The rearrangement links TRBV7-6 to TRBJ2-5; 7 bases are shared with TRBD1. The sequenced fragment ends 3 residues before the CDR3 boundary, so the rest is inferred from the germline J gene. CDR3 length: 18 residues. The germline gives CDR1 SGHVS, CDR2 FNYEAQ. V was pared by 1 base and J by 0 bases, with 11 bases of the junction left unmatched.

This clone was found many times. The read stops 3 residues short of the end of the CDR3; the missing end is completed from the germline J gene. V gene TRBV5-4 combines with J gene TRBJ1-2; D gene uncertain. Germline lookup yields CDR1 SGHNT and CDR2 YYREEE (reference sequence). The CDR3 sequence is 14 residues long. This CDR3 reads CASSLGTSTDTYTF. The CDR3 bases that were read are TGTGCCAGCAGCTTGGGGACTAGCACAGATACC.

There are many counts of this clone. The DNA ends 3 residues before the CDR3 does, and the rest of the CDR3 is filled in from the germline J gene. The genes are TRBV5-1 and TRBJ1-2; no firm D call. Trimming left V 1 base short and J 2 bases short, with 3 bases between. CDR1 and CDR2 (germline): SGHRS, YFSETQ. The CDR3 contains 12 residues. CDR3 in amino acids: CASSLLNYGYTF. The sequenced part of the CDR3 DNA is TGCGCCAGCAGCTTGCTCAACTATGGC.

Many counts were recorded for this clone. Read coverage stops 3 residues before the CDR3 terminus; the germline J gene supplies the remainder. The chain couples TRBV2 to TRBJ2-7; no reliable D call. The CDR3 covers 14 residues. CDR1 is SNHLY and CDR2 is FYNNEI in the germline V gene. The V and J ends lost 0 bases and 2 bases respectively, with 8 bases between them. CDR3 DNA, as far as it was read: TGTGCCAGCAGTGAAGCGCGCACCCCCTACGAG. Translation gives CASSEARTPYE. The whole CDR3 sequence reads CASSEARTPYEQYF.

This clone was seen a handful of times. The CDR3 end lies 3 residues beyond the end of the read and is filled in from the germline J gene. This rearrangement joins TRBV7-8 to TRBJ2-5; possibly TRBD1 for D (5 bases). Trimming took 4 bases from V and 3 from J, leaving 9 bases between them. CDR3 size: 13 residues. CDR1 and CDR2 from the germline V gene are SGHVS and FQNEAQ. The CDR3 loop reads CASSYRSKETQYF. Incomplete CDR3 DNA: TGTGCCAGCAGCTACAGGTCCAAAGAGACC.

This clone was found many times. The CDR3 sequence is CSVPTAGGFYNEQFF. The covered CDR3 bases are TGCAGCGTACCCACAGCGGGAGGTTTTTACAATGAG. This chain connects TRBV29-1 to TRBJ2-1; TRBD2 matches at 9 bases. The missing CDR3 end, 3 residues past where the read stops, is filled in from the germline J gene. V lost 6 bases to trimming and J lost 4 bases; unmatched junction nucleotides: 10. This CDR3 is built from 15 residues. Germline-derived CDR1 and CDR2 are SQVTM and ANQGSEA.